A single sample is the source of the 22 T cell receptor beta chains below, sequenced in a study of identical twins. TCRdb passed the 5' RACE reads through MiXCR, listing each CDR3 protein once. The sample holds over 200,000 distinct CDR3 sequences; around 10% are singletons and the top ten take over 4.5%. Sequencing was performed on memory (CD45RO+) T cells sorted from blood. The receptors stem from a young woman in good health.

This clonotype was found a few times. The gene calls are TRBV20-1 and TRBJ1-4; 11 bases are a match to TRBD1. J gave up 5 bases and V 5 bases, and 10 bases lay outside the gene matches. There are 16 residues in the CDR3. Germline V gives CDR1 DFQATT, CDR2 SNEGSKA (reference sequence). The CDR3 region is CSAPAGTGGFNEKLFF. CDR3 nucleotides: TGCAGTGCTCCCGCCGGGACAGGGGGTTTCAATGAAAAACTGTTTTTT.

V is TRBV2 and J is TRBJ2-3; D unclear. Germline V gene data show CDR1 as SNHLY and CDR2 as FYNNEI. V was cut by 3 bases and J by 2 bases, with 6 bases left in between. This CDR3 region has 13 residues. The CDR3 here is CASSDRYTDTQYF. In DNA form, the CDR3 reads TGTGCCAGCAGTGACAGATACACAGATACGCAGTATTTT.

This clonotype was seen many times. In nucleotides, the CDR3 is TGCACCGCAGCGCGGGGGGGCACTGAAGCTTTCTTT. It encodes CTAARGGTEAFF. This chain uses TRBV29-1 with TRBJ1-1; perhaps TRBD1 as D (5 bases). There are 12 residues in the CDR3. Germline V gene lookup returns CDR1 SQVTM and CDR2 ANQGSEA.

In its sample, this clonotype was seen once. V and J are TRBV5-1 and TRBJ2-5; tentative D call: TRBD2 (6 bases). The CDR3 is 14 amino acids. Germline V gene lookup returns CDR1 SGHRS and CDR2 YFSETQ. The V and J ends lost 3 bases and 5 bases respectively, with 14 bases between them. The DNA of the CDR3 is TGCGCCAGCAGCTCCGGGACGGAGGGGGAGACCCAGTACTTC. Protein product: CASSSGTEGETQYF.

This clonotype was seen only once. This chain connects TRBV5-1 to TRBJ2-3; 7 nucleotides align to TRBD1. This CDR3 region has 18 residues. From germline, CDR1 is SGHRS and CDR2 YFSETQ. Trimming at V came to 4 bases and at J to 0 bases, leaving 14 bases not matched to a gene. CDR3 in DNA: TGCGCCAGCAGCCGGCAGGGGGTGGCTAGAACTAGCACAGATACGCAGTATTTT. It yields the protein CASSRQGVARTSTDTQYF.

The sample holds a few counts of this clonotype. The CDR3 nucleotides read TGTGCCACCCGAAGGTCGGTAATCCAAGAGACCCAGTACTTC. Its protein is CATRRSVIQETQYF. This chain connects TRBV19 to TRBJ2-5; D gene uncertain. The length of the CDR3 is 14 residues. In germline, CDR1 is LNHDA, CDR2 SQIVND (reference sequence). V gave up 10 bases and J gave up 1 base, with 16 bases separating them.

The chain joins TRBV5-6 to TRBJ2-5; D is perhaps TRBD1 (5 bases). In germline, CDR1 is SGHDT, CDR2 YYEEEE. The V and J ends lost 4 bases and 3 bases respectively, with 16 bases between them. This CDR3 comprises 15 residues. CDR3 residues: CASSPGWTRKETQYF. The CDR3, as DNA: TGTGCCAGCAGCCCGGGTTGGACAAGAAAAGAGACCCAGTACTTC. The whole variable domain, filled in from reference TRBV5-6 and TRBJ2-5, reads DAGVTQSPTHLIKTRGQQVTLRCSPKSGHDTVSWYQQALGQGPQFIFQYYEEEERQRGNFPDRFSGHQFPNYSSELNVNALLLGDSALYLCASSPGWTRKETQYFGPGTRLLVL.

The genes are TRBV21-1 and TRBJ2-7; TRBD2 is taken as the D call from the table, unchecked against the DNA. TRBV21-1 has pseudogene status. The CDR3 covers 18 residues. CDR3 nucleotide sequence: TGTGCCAGCAGCAAAATCCGCCTACTAGCGGGAGTTGAGTACGAGCAGTACTTC. As protein: CASSKIRLLAGVEYEQYF.

The table lists this clonotype with a few counts. In DNA form, the CDR3 reads TGCAGTGCTAGGGGGGACAGGGCGAACCAAGAGACCCAGTACTTC. Translating gives CSARGDRANQETQYF. J is TRBJ2-5 and V is TRBV20-1, with 9 bases fitting TRBD1. V was clipped by 3 bases and J by 0 bases; unmatched bases: 5. The CDR3 loop spans 15 amino acids. The germline V gene has CDR1 DFQATT and CDR2 SNEGSKA (reference sequence).

This chain connects TRBV29-1 to TRBJ1-1; 9 bases fit TRBD1. V shed 6 bases, J shed 1 base, and the junction held 9 bases outside the gene matches. This CDR3 is 15 amino acids long. Germline values: CDR1 SQVTM, CDR2 ANQGSEA. The chain's CDR3 is CSVTGGALANTEAFF. Written as DNA, the CDR3 is TGCAGCGTAACAGGGGGCGCCCTGGCGAACACTGAAGCTTTCTTT.

This chain joins TRBV20-1 and TRBJ2-3; 12 bases line up with TRBD1. CDR1 is DFQATT and CDR2 is SNEGSKA in the germline V gene (reference sequence). With V trimmed by 5 bases and J by 8 bases, 11 bases remained unmatched. The CDR3 runs to 15 residues. The CDR3 loop is CSAVGTGGFGGTQYF. The CDR3 nucleotides read TGCAGTGCTGTCGGGACAGGGGGCTTCGGCGGTACGCAGTATTTT.

This clonotype was recorded a few times. The J gene is TRBJ2-1, the V gene TRBV5-1, with 11 bases that match TRBD2. The germline V gene encodes CDR1 SGHRS and CDR2 YFSETQ. This CDR3 spans 20 amino acids. After removal of 0 bases from V and 0 bases from J, the junction contained 11 bases not matched to a gene. The CDR3, as DNA: TGCGCCAGCAGCTTGGGGGCGGCTAGCGGGGGGTGGAGCTCCTACAATGAGCAGTTCTTC. It codes for CASSLGAASGGWSSYNEQFF.

This clonotype has only a few counts. This chain joins TRBV6-1 and TRBJ1-5, with a weak D call TRBD1 (6 bases). The germline CDR1 and CDR2 sequences are MNHNS and SASEGT. The CDR3 has 15 amino acids. Trimming removed 5 bases at V and 7 bases at J, with 18 bases between. The CDR3 loop reads CASSLASGVGQPQHF. The CDR3 nucleotides read TGTGCCAGCAGTCTTGCCTCAGGGGTTGGACAGCCCCAGCATTTT.

This clonotype was counted many times. The V gene is TRBV25-1, the J gene TRBJ2-1, with 11 bases that match TRBD2. The junction had 5 bases not matched to a gene; V was cut back by 3 bases and J by 10 bases. CDR1 and CDR2 from the germline V gene are MGHDK and SYGVNS. This CDR3 has 14 residues. The CDR3: CASSDSGGAWEQFF. The CDR3 nucleotides read TGTGCCAGCAGTGATAGCGGGGGGGCGTGGGAGCAGTTCTTC.

This clonotype has only a few counts. The chain uses TRBV27 and TRBJ2-3; D unresolved. The V gene's germline CDR1 is MNHEY and CDR2 SMNVEV (reference sequence). Trimming removed 0 bases at V and 9 bases at J, with 16 bases between. The CDR3 runs to 15 residues. The CDR3: CASSLSTSFKHTQYF. Written as DNA, the CDR3 is TGTGCCAGCAGTTTATCGACCTCGTTTAAGCACACGCAGTATTTT.

This clonotype has a count of ten or more. V usage is TRBV4-3 and J usage is TRBJ2-1, with 9 bases lining up with TRBD2. The CDR3 covers 17 residues. J was trimmed by 7 bases and V by 1 base; bases with no gene match: 11. Germline lookup yields CDR1 LGHNA and CDR2 YSLEER. The CDR3 DNA reads as TGCGCCAGCAGCCAAGTGACGGCTAGCGGGAAGAATAATGAGCAGTTCTTC. Its protein product is CASSQVTASGKNNEQFF.

This clonotype was recorded at least ten times. V is TRBV3-1 and J is TRBJ2-7, with D tentatively TRBD2 (6 bases). The length of the CDR3 is 15 residues. Trimming removed 4 bases from V and 2 bases from J, with 15 bases in between. CDR1 and CDR2 (germline): LGHDT, YNNKEL (reference sequence). The CDR3 here is CASSRQHRETYEQYF. The CDR3 DNA sequence: TGTGCCAGCAGCCGACAACACCGGGAGACCTACGAGCAGTACTTC.

The V and J genes are TRBV9 and TRBJ1-6; the match to TRBD1 covers 7 bases. V lost 1 base to trimming and J lost 6 bases; unmatched junction nucleotides: 4. The CDR3 is 15 amino acids. Per germline, CDR1 SGDLS and CDR2 YYNGEE. The CDR3 DNA reads TGTGCCAGCAGCGTAAAAACAGGGGTTAATTCACCCCTCCACTTT. It is translated as CASSVKTGVNSPLHF.

This clonotype has only a few counts. The V and J genes are TRBV5-1 and TRBJ2-7; D gene unclear. Germline assignment: CDR1 SGHRS and CDR2 YFSETQ. V lost 5 bases and J lost 5, with 14 bases in between. The CDR3 is 13 residues long. The CDR3 DNA reads as TGCGCCAGCAGGGCCGGGCCCAACCACGAGCAGTACTTC. Amino acid sequence: CASRAGPNHEQYF.

V is TRBV20-1 and J is TRBJ2-1; no firm D call. The CDR3 is made up of 11 amino acids. Trimming cost V 3 bases and J 7 bases, with 7 bases left between them. CDR1 DFQATT and CDR2 SNEGSKA come from the germline V gene (reference sequence). The CDR3, as DNA: TGCAGTGCTAGCTTGGGGAATGAGCAGTTCTTC. Residues: CSASLGNEQFF.

This clonotype was seen a handful of times. CDR3 in DNA: TGTGCCAGTAGTATTGGTGTAGGACCAACGAACTATGGCTACACCTTC. It codes for CASSIGVGPTNYGYTF. The J gene is TRBJ1-2, the V gene TRBV19, with D unclear. This CDR3 contains 16 residues. V dropped 3 bases and J dropped 2 bases, with 16 bases sitting between them. CDR1 and CDR2 from the germline V gene are LNHDA and SQIVND (reference sequence).

This clonotype has just a few counts. The genes are TRBV20-1 and TRBJ2-5, with 7 positions matching TRBD2. The J segment lost 3 bases and the V segment lost 6 bases, leaving 10 bases of the junction unmatched. The CDR3 runs to 14 residues. Germline V gene lookup returns CDR1 DFQATT and CDR2 SNEGSKA (reference sequence). Written as DNA, the CDR3 is TGCAGTGCCCCTCGAAGAGGGAGGGAAGAGACCCAGTACTTC. This sequence encodes CSAPRRGREETQYF.